This T cell receptor (beta chain) appears in the sequencing data of a study of blood T cells in healthy people across ages. Concerning this clonotype: Its target is unknown. The junction differs from germline at one of its ends, possibly a read error.

CDR3 length: 13 amino acids. CDR1 and CDR2 from the germline V gene are SGHTA and FQGNSA. For the second PCR, which ran for roughly 7 to 11 cycles, a sample-barcoded 5' primer and a J-beta primer mix were used. TCRdb re-analysed the 5' RACE reads in MiXCR, keeping a single row per CDR3 protein. The sample has roughly 680,000 distinct CDR3 sequences, about 51% seen once. Whole-study results and caveats: Unsorted PBMC material precluded a definitive naive versus antigen-experienced comparison.

The chain has TRBV7-2 and TRBJ2-7; the D gene is possibly TRBD2 (5 bases). The sequence derives from an elderly woman in good health. The sequenced sample consisted of blood. The CDR3 spells CASSPPGVGERYF. In DNA form, the CDR3 reads TGTGCCAGCAGCCCTCCCGGGGTCGGCGAGCGGTACTTC.